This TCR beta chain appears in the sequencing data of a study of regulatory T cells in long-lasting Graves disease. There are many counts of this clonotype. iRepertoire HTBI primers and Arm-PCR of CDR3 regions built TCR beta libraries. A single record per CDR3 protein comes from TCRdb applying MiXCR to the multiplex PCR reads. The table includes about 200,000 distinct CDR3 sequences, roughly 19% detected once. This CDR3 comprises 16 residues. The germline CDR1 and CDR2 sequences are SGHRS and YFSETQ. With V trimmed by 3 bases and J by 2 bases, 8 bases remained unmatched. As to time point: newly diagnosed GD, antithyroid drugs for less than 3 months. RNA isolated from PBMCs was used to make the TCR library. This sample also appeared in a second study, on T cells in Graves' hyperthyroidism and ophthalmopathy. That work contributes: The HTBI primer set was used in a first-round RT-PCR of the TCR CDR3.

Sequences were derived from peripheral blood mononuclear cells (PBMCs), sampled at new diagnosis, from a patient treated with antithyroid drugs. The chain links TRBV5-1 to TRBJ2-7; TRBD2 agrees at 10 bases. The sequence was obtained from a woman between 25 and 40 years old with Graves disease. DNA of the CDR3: TGCGCCAGCAGCTCAGGATCCGGGACTAGCGCCTACGAGCAGTACTTC. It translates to CASSSGSGTSAYEQYF.